The next 4 T cell receptor beta chains were all read from a single sample in a study of regulatory T cells in long-lasting Graves disease. Arm-PCR of CDR3 regions with iRepertoire HTBI primers generated TCR beta libraries. TCRdb re-analysed the multiplex PCR reads in MiXCR, keeping a single row per CDR3 protein. The sample has approximately 440,000 distinct CDR3 sequences; less than 25% are singletons. Regarding time point: persistent/refractory GD, antithyroid drugs over 5 years with positive TRAb. With RNA extracted from PBMCs as input, the TCR library was made. The sample here was peripheral blood mononuclear cells (PBMCs), taken when the disease was refractory, from a patient treated with antithyroid drugs. Source of these receptors: a female donor with Graves disease.

V and J are TRBV20-1 and TRBJ2-7; tentative D call: TRBD2 (5 bases). Germline V lookup: CDR1 DFQATT, CDR2 SNEGSKA (reference sequence). Trimming took 3 bases from V and 4 from J, leaving 19 bases between them. The CDR3 consists of 15 residues. The CDR3 protein is CSASARSLGGYEQYF. CDR3 sequence (DNA): TGCAGTGCTAGTGCAAGATCTCTTGGAGGATACGAGCAGTACTTC.

This clonotype was recorded many times. The J gene is TRBJ1-5, the V gene TRBV7-2; the D is unclear. This CDR3 contains 14 residues. The V gene's germline CDR1 is SGHTA and CDR2 FQGNSA. Trimming took 1 base from V and 2 from J, leaving 6 bases between them. CDR3 residues: CASSLGFGNQPQHF. The CDR3 DNA is TGTGCCAGCAGCTTAGGGTTCGGCAATCAGCCCCAGCATTTT. The full variable domain, its missing parts supplied by reference TRBV7-2 and TRBJ1-5, is GAGVSQSPSNKVTEKGKDVELRCDPISGHTALYWYRQSLGQGLEFLIYFQGNSAPDKSGLPSDRFSAERTGGSVSTLTIQRTQQEDSAVYLCASSLGFGNQPQHFGDGTRLSIL.

This clonotype was counted a single time. V is TRBV11-1 and J is TRBJ2-3; 9 nucleotides line up with TRBD1. The ends lost 5 bases at V and 4 bases at J; junction bases unmatched: 4. Germline V gene lookup returns CDR1 SGHAT and CDR2 FQDESV (reference sequence). This CDR3 has 14 residues. CDR3 bases: TGTGCCAGCAGCCGGACAGGGGTTTCAGATACGCAGTATTTT. Its translation: CASSRTGVSDTQYF.

This clonotype was counted ten times or more. The rearrangement links TRBV28 to TRBJ1-4; TRBD1 agrees at 11 bases. J gave up 5 bases and V 6 bases, and 5 bases lay outside the gene matches. Looked up from germline, CDR1 is MDHEN and CDR2 is SYDVKM. The CDR3 runs 15 residues. This chain's CDR3 is CASSQGTGGNEKLFF. CDR3 sequence (DNA): TGTGCCAGCAGCCAAGGGACAGGGGGAAATGAAAAACTGTTTTTT.